The 2 T cell receptor beta chains in this list originate from one sample, sequenced in a study of early T cells in non-severe SARS-CoV-2 infection. TCRdb reprocessed the 5' RACE reads with MiXCR, giving one entry per CDR3 protein. Of some 61,000 distinct CDR3 sequences listed, 13% were seen once; the top ten hold roughly 8.3%. The sequenced material came from whole blood. The receptors shown here come from an adult who was a healthcare worker with PCR-confirmed SARS-CoV-2 infection or an uninfected control (not recorded which).

The chain joins TRBV27 to TRBJ1-5; the D gene is possibly TRBD1 (6 bases). Trimming removed 8 bases at V and 4 bases at J, with 21 bases between. The CDR3 is made up of 16 amino acids. CDR1 MNHEY and CDR2 SMNVEV come from the germline V gene (reference sequence). CDR3 residues: CASRSTLGQNNQPQHF. The CDR3 DNA reads as TGTGCCAGCCGATCCACCTTAGGACAGAATAATCAGCCCCAGCATTTT.

The CDR3 is CASSSGLAANTGELFF. CDR3 nucleotides: TGTGCCAGCAGCTCTGGACTAGCGGCGAACACCGGGGAGCTGTTTTTT. The gene calls are TRBV5-4 and TRBJ2-2; 10 positions match TRBD2. J gave up 0 bases and V 3 bases, and 2 bases lay outside the gene matches. The germline gives CDR1 SGHNT, CDR2 YYREEE (reference sequence). The CDR3 has 16 residues.